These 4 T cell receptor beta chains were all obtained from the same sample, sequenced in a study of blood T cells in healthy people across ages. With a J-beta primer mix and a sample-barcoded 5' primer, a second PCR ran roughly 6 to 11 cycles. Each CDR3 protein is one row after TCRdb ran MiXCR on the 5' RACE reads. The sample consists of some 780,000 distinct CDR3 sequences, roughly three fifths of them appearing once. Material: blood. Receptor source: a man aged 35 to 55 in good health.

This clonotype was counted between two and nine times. CDR3 nucleotides: TGTGCCAGCAGTGGGGGCTTCGGCACAGATACGCAGTATTTT. It is translated as CASSGGFGTDTQYF. This sequence joins TRBV6-1 and TRBJ2-3, with a weak D call TRBD1 (5 bases). Trimming took 4 bases from V and 1 from J, leaving 9 bases between them. This CDR3 spans 14 amino acids. Germline assignment: CDR1 MNHNS and CDR2 SASEGT.

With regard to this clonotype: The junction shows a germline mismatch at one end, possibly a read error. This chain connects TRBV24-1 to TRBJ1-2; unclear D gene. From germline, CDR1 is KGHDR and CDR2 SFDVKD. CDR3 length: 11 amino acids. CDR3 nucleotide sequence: TGTACCACCAGTGATCATGGAGGCTACACCTTC. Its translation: CTTSDHGGYTF.

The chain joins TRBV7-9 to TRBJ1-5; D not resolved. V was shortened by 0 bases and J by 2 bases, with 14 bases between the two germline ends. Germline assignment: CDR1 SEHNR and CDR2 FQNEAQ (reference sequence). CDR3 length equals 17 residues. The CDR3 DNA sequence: TGTGCCAGCAGCTTAGCGGTAGTGGGGATTGGCAATCAGCCCCAGCATTTT. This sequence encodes CASSLAVVGIGNQPQHF.

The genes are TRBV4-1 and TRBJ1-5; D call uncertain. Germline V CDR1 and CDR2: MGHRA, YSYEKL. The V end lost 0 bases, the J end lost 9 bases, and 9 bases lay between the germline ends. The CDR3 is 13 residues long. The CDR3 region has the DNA TGCGCCAGCAGCCAAGATCTCGGGCGGCCCCAGCATTTT. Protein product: CASSQDLGRPQHF.